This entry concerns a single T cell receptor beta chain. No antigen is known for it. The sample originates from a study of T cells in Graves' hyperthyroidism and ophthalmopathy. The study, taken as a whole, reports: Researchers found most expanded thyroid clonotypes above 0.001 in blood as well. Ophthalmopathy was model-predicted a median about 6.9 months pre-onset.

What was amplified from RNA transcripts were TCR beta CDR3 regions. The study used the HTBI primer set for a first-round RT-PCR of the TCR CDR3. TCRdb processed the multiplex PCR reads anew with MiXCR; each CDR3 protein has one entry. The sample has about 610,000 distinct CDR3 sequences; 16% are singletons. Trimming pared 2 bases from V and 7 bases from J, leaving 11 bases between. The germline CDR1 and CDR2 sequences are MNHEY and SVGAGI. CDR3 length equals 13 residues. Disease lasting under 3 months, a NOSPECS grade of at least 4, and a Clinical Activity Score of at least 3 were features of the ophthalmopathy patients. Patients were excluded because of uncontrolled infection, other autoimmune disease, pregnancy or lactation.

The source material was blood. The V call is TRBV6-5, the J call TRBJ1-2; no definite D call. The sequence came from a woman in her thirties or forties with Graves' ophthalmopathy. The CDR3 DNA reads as TGTGCCAGCAGTTACAACCCACCGAGTGGCTACACCTTC. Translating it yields CASSYNPPSGYTF.